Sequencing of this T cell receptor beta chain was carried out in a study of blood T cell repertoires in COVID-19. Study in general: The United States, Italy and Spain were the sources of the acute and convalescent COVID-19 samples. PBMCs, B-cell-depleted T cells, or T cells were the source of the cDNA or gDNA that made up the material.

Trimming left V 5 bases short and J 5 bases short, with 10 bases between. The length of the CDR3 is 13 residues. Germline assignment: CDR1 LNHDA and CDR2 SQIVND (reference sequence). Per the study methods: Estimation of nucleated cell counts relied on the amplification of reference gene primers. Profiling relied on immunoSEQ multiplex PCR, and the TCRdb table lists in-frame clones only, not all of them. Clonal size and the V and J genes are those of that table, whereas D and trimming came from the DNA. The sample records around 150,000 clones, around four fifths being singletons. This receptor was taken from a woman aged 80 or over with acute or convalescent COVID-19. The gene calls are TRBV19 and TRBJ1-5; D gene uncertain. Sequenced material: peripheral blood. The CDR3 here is CASSSRYDQPQHF. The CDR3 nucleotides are TGTGCCAGTAGTTCGAGGTATGATCAGCCCCAGCATTTT.